This record concerns one T cell receptor (beta chain) sequence. Antigen specificity is unknown. Lacking the conserved final phenylalanine or tryptophan, this CDR3 likely reflects a read error. It is unclear where the CDR3 begins or ends on the DNA, so no DNA is shown, and the CDR3 is as TCRdb lists it. The source of the sample is a study of radiation and T cells in renal cell carcinoma. Only in-frame clones appear in the TCRdb table, and some are missing; sequencing was by immunoSEQ multiplex PCR. The sample includes some 100,000 clones, 70% to 85% of them seen just once. Time point specified: baseline pretreatment blood. Documented treatment: 15 Gy SBRT to primary tumor, nephrectomy 4 weeks later. Study-level results: In blood, top tumor clones expanded by 2 weeks, shrinking by 4.

The CDR3 adds up to 12 amino acids, both ends counted. The clonotype comes from a man in his sixties with renal cell carcinoma. The specimen comprised blood, sampled from a patient whose treatment included radiotherapy and nephrectomy. This chain connects TRBV5-3 to TRBJ1-4. TRBV5-3 is an ORF, and what it does is uncertain. CDR3 region: CARSHQGRQFGV.